These 29 T cell receptor beta chains were all obtained from the same sample, sequenced in a study of shared clonotypes between healthy human individuals. Some clones are missing from TCRdb's copy, which holds only in-frame ones; the method was immunoSEQ multiplex PCR. Of roughly 1,600,000 clones listed, 98% were seen once; the top ten hold around 0.38%. Specimen: naive CD4+ T cells sorted from blood. Subset noted: CD45RA+ positively selected. Every receptor here comes from a man younger than 40 in good health.

The rearrangement joins TRBV5-1 to TRBJ2-2; 9 positions agree with TRBD1. V lost 7 bases to trimming and J lost 7 bases; unmatched junction nucleotides: 8. Germline V CDR1 and CDR2: SGHRS, YFSETQ. CDR3 length: 14 residues. CDR3 coding DNA: TGCGCCAGCCGCGAACAGGGGGCTGGCGGGGAGCTGTTTTTT. Protein product: CASREQGAGGELFF.

Points on this clone: The sample has other DNA sequences that encode this CDR3 too. V and J are TRBV18 and TRBJ2-5; no firm D call. CDR1 and CDR2 (germline): KGHSH, LQKENI. The CDR3 runs to 12 residues. V was pared by 3 bases and J by 4 bases, with 6 bases between. CDR3 sequence reads: CASSPLGETQYF. As DNA, the CDR3 is TGTGCCAGCTCACCTTTGGGAGAGACCCAGTACTTC. The whole variable domain, filled in from reference TRBV18 and TRBJ2-5, reads NAGVMQNPRHLVRRRGQEARLRCSPMKGHSHVYWYRQLPEEGLKFMVYLQKENIIDESGMPKERFSAEFPKEGPSILRIQQVVRGDSAAYFCASSPLGETQYFGPGTRLLVL.

The rearrangement joins TRBV5-1 to TRBJ2-3; possibly TRBD1 or TRBD2 for D (6 bases each). The germline CDR1 and CDR2 sequences are SGHRS and YFSETQ. The CDR3 consists of 16 residues. With 4 bases removed from V and 6 bases from J, the gap between germline ends came to 21 bases. CDR3 nucleotide sequence: TGCGCCAGCAGCACTACAGGGTTAGCGGTGCAGGATACGCAGTATTTT. It yields the protein CASSTTGLAVQDTQYF.

The CDR3 region is CASSPNFVALSSGNTIYF. In nucleotides, the CDR3 is TGTGCCAGCAGTCCCAATTTTGTAGCCTTGAGCTCTGGAAACACCATATATTTT. The V gene is TRBV28, the J gene TRBJ1-3; D gene unclear. The CDR3 spans 18 residues. Germline CDR1 MDHEN, CDR2 SYDVKM. V lost 5 bases and J 0 bases, leaving 20 bases between the germline ends.

This clone was picked up one time. The rearrangement uses TRBV19 and TRBJ2-3; D is uncertain. Germline loops: CDR1 LNHDA, CDR2 SQIVND (reference sequence). The CDR3 has 15 residues. V was pared by 1 base and J by 1 base, with 9 bases between. CDR3 sequence reads: CASSIGAAGTDTQYF. CDR3 DNA sequence: TGTGCCAGTAGTATAGGGGCGGCGGGCACAGATACGCAGTATTTT.

This sequence joins TRBV7-2 and TRBJ2-1; TRBD2 might be the D (5 bases). The V gene's germline CDR1 is SGHTA and CDR2 FQGNSA. V was cut by 5 bases and J by 9 bases, with 11 bases left in between. This CDR3 comprises 12 residues. The CDR3 is CASSITRREQFF. The CDR3 DNA sequence: TGTGCCAGCAGCATTACTAGACGTGAGCAGTTCTTC.

This rearrangement joins TRBV18 to TRBJ2-1; D possibly corresponds to TRBD1 (5 bases). This CDR3 spans 16 amino acids. Trimming removed 3 bases from V and 4 bases from J, with 16 bases in between. The germline gives CDR1 KGHSH, CDR2 LQKENI. The CDR3 protein is CASSPFDSSPYNEQFF. The CDR3 DNA follows: TGTGCCAGCTCACCTTTTGACAGCTCACCGTACAATGAGCAGTTCTTC.

The chain combines TRBV5-4 with TRBJ1-1; D unresolved. Per the germline V gene, CDR1 is SGHNT and CDR2 is YYREEE (reference sequence). V lost 0 bases, J lost 1 base, and 7 bases lay in between. This CDR3 has 14 residues. The CDR3 spells CASSLGAENTEAFF. CDR3 nucleotide sequence: TGTGCCAGCAGCTTGGGGGCCGAGAACACTGAAGCTTTCTTT.

As regards this clone: Other DNA variants within this sample encode the same CDR3. V is TRBV5-1 and J is TRBJ2-2; D is uncertain. Germline V gene sequence: CDR1 SGHRS, CDR2 YFSETQ. Trimming removed 1 base at V and 1 base at J, with 8 bases between. The CDR3 totals 15 residues. The CDR3 sequence is CASSLSGKNTGELFF. The CDR3 coding sequence is TGCGCCAGCAGCTTGTCAGGAAAGAACACCGGGGAGCTGTTTTTT.

The V call is TRBV5-1, the J call TRBJ2-1; unclear D gene. There are 14 residues in the CDR3. Looked up from germline, CDR1 is SGHRS and CDR2 is YFSETQ. V lost 1 base and J 5 bases, leaving 10 bases between the germline ends. CDR3 residues: CASSLKRGHNEQFF. The DNA for the CDR3 is TGCGCCAGCAGCTTGAAGAGAGGTCACAATGAGCAGTTCTTC. Together with reference TRBV5-1 and TRBJ2-1, the CDR3 gives the full variable domain: KAGVTQTPRYLIKTRGQQVTLSCSPISGHRSVSWYQQTPGQGLQFLFEYFSETQRNKGNFPGRFSGRQFSNSRSEMNVSTLELGDSALYLCASSLKRGHNEQFFGPGTRLTVL.

The V call is TRBV19, the J call TRBJ2-5, with TRBD2 as a possible D gene (6 bases). CDR1 and CDR2 (germline): LNHDA, SQIVND (reference sequence). The CDR3 runs to 13 residues. V gave up 4 bases and J gave up 5 bases, with 11 bases separating them. CDR3 sequence reads: CASSTWGVETQYF. The CDR3 coding sequence is TGTGCCAGTAGTACATGGGGGGTCGAGACCCAGTACTTC.

This chain links TRBV7-9 with TRBJ1-2, with 10 bases aligning to TRBD1. The V segment lost 0 bases and the J segment 6 bases; nucleotides outside the gene matches: 7. The V gene's germline CDR1 is SEHNR and CDR2 FQNEAQ (reference sequence). The length of the CDR3 is 16 residues. CDR3 loop: CASSLASRGTGDGYTF. Here the CDR3 DNA reads TGTGCCAGCAGCTTAGCCTCTAGAGGGACAGGGGATGGCTACACCTTC.

This chain uses TRBV30 with TRBJ2-3, with 11 bases identical to TRBD2. The CDR3 contains 19 residues. The ends lost 2 bases at V and 3 bases at J; junction bases unmatched: 16. Germline assignment: CDR1 GTSNPN and CDR2 SVGIG (reference sequence). CDR3 loop: CAWSSPTGRLAGGTDTQYF. The DNA for the CDR3 is TGTGCCTGGAGTTCTCCGACAGGGCGTCTAGCGGGAGGAACAGATACGCAGTATTTT.

This rearrangement joins TRBV10-3 to TRBJ1-4; D not certain. The CDR3 sequence is 13 residues long. In germline, CDR1 is ENHRY, CDR2 SYGVKD. V gave up 0 bases and J gave up 10 bases, with 9 bases separating them. The CDR3 reads CAISESGVGKLFF. For the CDR3, the DNA is TGTGCCATCAGTGAGTCCGGGGTGGGAAAACTGTTTTTT.

V and J are TRBV28 and TRBJ1-2; 8 nucleotides agree with TRBD1. With V trimmed by 9 bases and J by 7 bases, 19 bases remained unmatched. The V gene's germline CDR1 is MDHEN and CDR2 SYDVKM. This CDR3 has 16 amino acids. The CDR3 here is CASVDFLDRGWSGYTF. The CDR3, as DNA: TGTGCCAGTGTGGATTTTTTAGACAGGGGATGGAGTGGCTACACCTTC.

The gene calls are TRBV7-3 and TRBJ1-1; 7 nucleotides match TRBD1. This CDR3 comprises 15 residues. Germline values: CDR1 SGHTA, CDR2 FQGTGA. V shed 3 bases and J 9 bases; nucleotides not matched to a gene: 13. Here the CDR3 reads CASSLLGLGTEKAFF. The CDR3 coding sequence is TGTGCCAGCAGCTTGCTTGGTCTTGGGACAGAAAAAGCTTTCTTT.

This chain joins TRBV7-6 and TRBJ1-2, with D possibly TRBD1 on 6 matching bases. The CDR3 is 16 amino acids. CDR1 and CDR2 from the germline V gene are SGHVS and FNYEAQ. V lost 6 bases and J 3 bases, leaving 20 bases between the germline ends. This CDR3 reads CASSRVSGAPHYGYTF. In DNA form, the CDR3 reads TGTGCCAGCAGTCGCGTGTCGGGGGCGCCTCACTATGGCTACACCTTC.

The V call is TRBV6-1, the J call TRBJ2-7; D remains unclear. Trimming pared 0 bases from V and 6 bases from J, leaving 9 bases between. The CDR3 is made up of 13 amino acids. The germline gives CDR1 MNHNS, CDR2 SASEGT. The CDR3 here is CASSEAYRFEQYF. The CDR3 DNA is TGTGCCAGCAGTGAAGCGTACAGATTCGAGCAGTACTTC.

This rearrangement joins TRBV11-2 to TRBJ2-1; D may match TRBD1 or TRBD2 (5 bases each). The CDR3 is 15 residues long. Germline CDR1 reads SGHAT; CDR2 reads FQNNGV. The V end lost 6 bases, the J end lost 7 bases, and 19 bases lay between the germline ends. The CDR3 protein is CASRSPGLGENEQFF. In DNA form, the CDR3 reads TGTGCCAGCAGATCCCCGGGGTTGGGGGAGAATGAGCAGTTCTTC.

CDR3 nucleotides: TGTGCCAGCAGCTACGGGACTAGCGGGGTTAGAGAGACCCAGTACTTC. As protein: CASSYGTSGVRETQYF. The chain has TRBV5-8 and TRBJ2-5; 13 positions match TRBD2. After removal of 3 bases from V and 4 bases from J, the junction contained 6 bases not matched to a gene. CDR1 and CDR2 from the germline V gene are SGHTS and YDEGEE. The CDR3 covers 16 residues.

A note on this clone: The sample holds other DNA sequences that translate to the same CDR3. The chain combines TRBV28 with TRBJ2-1; no definite D call. The CDR3 is 12 residues long. CDR1 and CDR2 (germline): MDHEN, SYDVKM. V was trimmed by 6 bases and J by 2 bases, leaving 5 bases between them. CDR3 sequence: CASSPAYNEQFF. CDR3 coding DNA: TGTGCCAGCAGCCCCGCCTACAATGAGCAGTTCTTC.

V and J are TRBV9 and TRBJ2-1; D might be TRBD1 (6 bases). Per germline, CDR1 SGDLS and CDR2 YYNGEE. This CDR3 region has 15 residues. V lost 2 bases and J lost 5, with 14 bases in between. The CDR3 spells CASSVTGKSNNEQFF. CDR3 bases: TGTGCCAGCAGCGTTACAGGGAAGAGTAACAATGAGCAGTTCTTC. Full variable domain (remainder filled in from reference TRBV9 and TRBJ2-1): DSGVTQTPKHLITATGQRVTLRCSPRSGDLSVYWYQQSLDQGLQFLIQYYNGEERAKGNILERFSAQQFPDLHSELNLSSLELGDSALYFCASSVTGKSNNEQFFGPGTRLTVL.

The chain is built from TRBV5-1 and TRBJ2-3, with TRBD1 as a possible D gene (5 bases). Germline CDR1 SGHRS, CDR2 YFSETQ. The CDR3 extends over 16 amino acids. V was pared by 6 bases and J by 4 bases, with 21 bases between. The CDR3 nucleotides read TGCGCCAGCAATTTGGGTACAGGAAGGTTGGCAGATACGCAGTATTTT. The encoded protein is CASNLGTGRLADTQYF.

This chain connects TRBV5-1 to TRBJ2-2, with TRBD1 matching 8 bases. The CDR3 runs to 15 residues. Trimming cost V 4 bases and J 6 bases; bases outside gene matches: 8. Germline CDR1 is SGHRS and CDR2 is YFSETQ. The CDR3 loop is CASSRTGRVSGELFF. In nucleotides, the CDR3 is TGCGCCAGCAGCAGGACAGGGCGTGTATCCGGGGAGCTGTTTTTT. The full variable domain, in which reference TRBV5-1 and TRBJ2-2 provide the parts outside the CDR3, is KAGVTQTPRYLIKTRGQQVTLSCSPISGHRSVSWYQQTPGQGLQFLFEYFSETQRNKGNFPGRFSGRQFSNSRSEMNVSTLELGDSALYLCASSRTGRVSGELFFGEGSRLTVL.

Concerning this clone itself: In the same sample, other DNA sequences code for this CDR3. This chain uses TRBV2 with TRBJ2-7; tentatively, D is TRBD1 (6 bases). The V and J ends lost 6 bases and 4 bases respectively, with 10 bases between them. Germline V CDR1 and CDR2: SNHLY, FYNNEI. The CDR3 consists of 12 residues. The CDR3 loop reads CASRPDSYEQYF. CDR3 bases: TGTGCCAGCAGACCGGACAGTTACGAGCAGTACTTC.

This chain connects TRBV28 to TRBJ2-7; D uncertain. The CDR3 is made up of 17 amino acids. Germline values: CDR1 MDHEN, CDR2 SYDVKM. V was clipped by 1 base and J by 2 bases, with 18 bases between them. The CDR3 is CASSLFLGGPGPYEQYF. The CDR3, as DNA: TGTGCCAGCAGTTTATTCCTTGGCGGCCCCGGCCCCTACGAGCAGTACTTC.

This clone was recorded only once. This chain uses TRBV19 with TRBJ1-5; D gene ambiguous. Germline loops: CDR1 LNHDA, CDR2 SQIVND (reference sequence). Trimming took 4 bases from V and 2 from J, leaving 9 bases between them. CDR3 length: 14 amino acids. In DNA form, the CDR3 reads TGTGCCAGTAGTACGGAGAGCGGCAATCAGCCCCAGCATTTT. Translated: CASSTESGNQPQHF.

The chain is built from TRBV28 and TRBJ2-2; TRBD1 agrees at 7 bases. Looked up from germline, CDR1 is MDHEN and CDR2 is SYDVKM. J gave up 7 bases and V 5 bases, and 7 bases lay outside the gene matches. The CDR3 totals 14 residues. This CDR3 reads CASSTGVTGGELFF. The CDR3 region has the DNA TGTGCCAGCAGTACAGGGGTTACCGGCGGGGAGCTGTTTTTT.

The chain recombines TRBV28 with TRBJ2-2; D is possibly TRBD2 (6 bases). The germline CDR1 and CDR2 sequences are MDHEN and SYDVKM. The CDR3 runs 14 residues. Trimming shortened V by 10 bases and J by 2 bases, and 14 bases separated the two germline ends. This chain's CDR3 is CATAGAGNTGELFF. DNA for the CDR3: TGTGCCACCGCCGGGGCGGGAAACACCGGGGAGCTGTTTTTT.